This is a list of T cell receptor beta chains from one sample in a study of long-term antiretroviral therapy in people with HIV. Sequencing used immunoSEQ multiplex PCR; TCRdb keeps in-frame clones, though not all of them. The sample has around 8,800 clones, 65% to 85% seen once. The material was unsorted PBMCs, obtained 0.4 years before starting antiretroviral therapy. The receptor source for this set is a man aged 25 to 40 with HIV. CDR3s include the opening cysteine and the closing phenylalanine or tryptophan. A D gene is named only where the DNA matches it firmly. Where a row states a size, it is once, few, many or the class of an expanded clone; other rows omit it.

D gene	J gene	V gene	clone size	CDR3 protein	CDR3 DNA
TRBD1	TRBJ2-1	TRBV29-1	-	CSVGQGRNEQFF	TGCAGCGTTGGACAGGGGCGGAATGAGCAGTTCTTC
-	TRBJ2-1	TRBV19	-	CASSIVLEAYNEQFF	TGTGCCAGTAGTATAGTGCTAGAAGCCTACAATGAGCAGTTCTTC
-	TRBJ1-2	TRBV13	-	CANSPRRDYGYTF	TGTGCCAACAGCCCCCGAAGGGACTATGGCTACACCTTC
-	TRBJ1-2	TRBV30	-	CAWSVPLIGGYGYTF	TGTGCCTGGAGTGTACCTCTCATCGGTGGCTATGGCTACACCTTC
-	TRBJ1-5	TRBV2	-	CALRSGNNQPQHF	TGTGCCCTAAGGTCCGGAAACAATCAGCCCCAGCATTTT
-	TRBJ2-7	TRBV6-5	-	CASSPGTLYEQYF	TGTGCCAGCAGTCCCGGGACACTGTACGAGCAGTACTTC
-	TRBJ2-5	TRBV7-9	-	CASRLRETGTQYF	TGTGCCAGCAGGCTGAGGGAAACCGGGACCCAGTACTTC
-	TRBJ2-7	TRBV6-6	few	CASRDPSSYEQYF	TGTGCCAGCCGGGATCCTTCCTCCTACGAGCAGTACTTC
TRBD1	TRBJ2-2	TRBV9	-	CASSVVRDRGNTGELFF	TGTGCCAGCAGCGTAGTTCGGGACAGGGGGAACACCGGGGAGCTGTTTTTT
TRBD2	TRBJ2-7	TRBV6-5	-	CASKRLAGASYEQYF	TGTGCCAGCAAGAGACTAGCGGGGGCGTCCTACGAGCAGTACTTC
-	TRBJ2-5	TRBV7-8	-	CASSLGGSWKETQYF	TGTGCCAGCAGCTTAGGAGGCTCTTGGAAAGAGACCCAGTACTTC
-	TRBJ2-1	TRBV7-3	-	CASSLTTQGPAEQFF	TGTGCCAGCAGCCTCACTACCCAGGGGCCAGCTGAGCAGTTCTTC
TRBD1	TRBJ1-2	TRBV27	-	CASSLSGQGPYGYTF	TGTGCCAGCAGTTTATCAGGACAGGGTCCCTATGGCTACACCTTC
-	TRBJ2-1	TRBV5-4	-	CASSFAGAGYNEQFF	TGTGCCAGCAGCTTCGCGGGGGCGGGCTACAATGAGCAGTTCTTC
TRBD2	TRBJ2-7	TRBV7-2	-	CASSLEALAGGGYEQYF	TGTGCCAGCAGCTTAGAAGCCCTAGCGGGGGGAGGGTACGAGCAGTACTTC